This T cell receptor beta chain was documented in a study of CD8 T cells in Susac syndrome. The germline gives CDR1 SQVTM, CDR2 ANQGSEA. This CDR3 is 13 amino acids long. Deletions cut 4 bases from V and 7 bases from J, with 17 bases between. Sequencing targeted TCR beta in T cells from blood (CD8+ and CD4+). It was with random hexamers that roughly 0.45 to 1 ug RNA was reverse transcribed. Amplification of TCR beta CDR3 by immunoSEQ multiplex PCR spanned 54 Vbeta and 13 Jbeta. TCRdb recomputed calls from the immunoSEQ multiplex PCR reads with MiXCR, one row per CDR3 protein. The table has roughly 160,000 distinct CDR3 sequences, 95% to 97% seen once.

J is TRBJ2-7 and V is TRBV29-1, with a tentative D call TRBD2 (6 bases). Sequencing was performed on CD4+ T cells from PBMCs. This TCR came from a human donor with Susac syndrome. CDR3 DNA sequence: TGCAGCGTTGGGGGGGTGACTCTAGGGGAGCAGTACTTC. Encoded protein: CSVGGVTLGEQYF.